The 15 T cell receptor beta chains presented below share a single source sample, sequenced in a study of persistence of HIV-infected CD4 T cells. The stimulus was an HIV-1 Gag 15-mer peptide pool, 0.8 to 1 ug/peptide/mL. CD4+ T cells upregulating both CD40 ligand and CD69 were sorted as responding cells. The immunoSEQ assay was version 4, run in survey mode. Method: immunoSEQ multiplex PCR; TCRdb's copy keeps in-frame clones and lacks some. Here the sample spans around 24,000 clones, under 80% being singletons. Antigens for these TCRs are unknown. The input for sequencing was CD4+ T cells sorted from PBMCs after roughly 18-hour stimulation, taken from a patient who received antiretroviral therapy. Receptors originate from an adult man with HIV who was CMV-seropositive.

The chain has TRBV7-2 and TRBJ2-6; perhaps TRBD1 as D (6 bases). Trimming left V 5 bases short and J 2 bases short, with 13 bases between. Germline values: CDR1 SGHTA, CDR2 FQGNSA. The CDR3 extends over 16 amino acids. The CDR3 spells CASSRRRDTGANVLTF. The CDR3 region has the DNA TGTGCCAGCAGCCGCCGTCGGGACACTGGGGCCAACGTCCTGACTTTC.

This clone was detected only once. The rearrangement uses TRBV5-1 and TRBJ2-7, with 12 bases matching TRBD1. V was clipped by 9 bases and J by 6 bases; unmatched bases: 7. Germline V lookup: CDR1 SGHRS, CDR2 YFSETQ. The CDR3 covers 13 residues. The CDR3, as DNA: TGCGCCACCCCGGGACAGGGGGCTGGCGAGCAGTACTTC. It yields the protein CATPGQGAGEQYF.

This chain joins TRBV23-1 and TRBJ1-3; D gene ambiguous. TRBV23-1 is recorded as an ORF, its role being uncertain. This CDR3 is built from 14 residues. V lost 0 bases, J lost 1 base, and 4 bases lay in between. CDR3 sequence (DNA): TGCGCCAGCAGTCAATCAGTATCTGGAAACACCATATATTTT. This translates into CASSQSVSGNTIYF.

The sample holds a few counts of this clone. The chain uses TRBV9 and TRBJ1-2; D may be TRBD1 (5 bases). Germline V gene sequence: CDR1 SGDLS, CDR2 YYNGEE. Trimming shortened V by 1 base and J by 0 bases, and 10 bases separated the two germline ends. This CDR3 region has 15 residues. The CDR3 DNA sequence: TGTGCCAGCAGCGTATCGGGGGGAACTAACTATGGCTACACCTTC. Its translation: CASSVSGGTNYGYTF.

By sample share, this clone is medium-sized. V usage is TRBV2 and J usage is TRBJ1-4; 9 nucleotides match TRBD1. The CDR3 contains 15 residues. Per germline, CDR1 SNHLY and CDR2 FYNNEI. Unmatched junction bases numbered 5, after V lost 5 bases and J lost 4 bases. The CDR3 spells CASSYRGQGNEKLFF. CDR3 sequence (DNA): TGTGCCAGCAGTTACAGGGGGCAGGGTAATGAAAAACTGTTTTTT.

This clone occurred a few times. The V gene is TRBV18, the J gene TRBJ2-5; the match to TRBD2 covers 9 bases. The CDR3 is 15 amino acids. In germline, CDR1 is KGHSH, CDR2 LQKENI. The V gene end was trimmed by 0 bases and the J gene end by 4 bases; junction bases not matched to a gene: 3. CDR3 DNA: TGTGCCAGCTCACCACCGGGACTAGCCTCAGAGACCCAGTACTTC. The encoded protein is CASSPPGLASETQYF.

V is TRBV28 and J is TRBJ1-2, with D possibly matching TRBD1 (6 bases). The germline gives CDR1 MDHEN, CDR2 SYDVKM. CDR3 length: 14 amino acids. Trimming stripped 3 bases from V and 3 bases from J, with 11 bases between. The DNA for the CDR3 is TGTGCCAGCAGTTTCGGCAGGGGAGACTATGGCTACACCTTC. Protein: CASSFGRGDYGYTF.

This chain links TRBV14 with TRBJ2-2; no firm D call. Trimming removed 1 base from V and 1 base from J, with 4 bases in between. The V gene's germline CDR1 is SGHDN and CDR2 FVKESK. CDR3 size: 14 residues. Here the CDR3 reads CASSQVQNTGELFF. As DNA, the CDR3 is TGTGCCAGCAGCCAAGTCCAGAACACCGGGGAGCTGTTTTTT.

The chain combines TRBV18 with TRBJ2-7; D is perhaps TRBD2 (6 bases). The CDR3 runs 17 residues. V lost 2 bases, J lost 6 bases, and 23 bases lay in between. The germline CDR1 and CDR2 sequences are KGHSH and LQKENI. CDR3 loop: CASSPGGSGSLRSEQYF. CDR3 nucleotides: TGTGCCAGCTCACCAGGTGGTAGCGGATCCCTACGCTCCGAGCAGTACTTC.

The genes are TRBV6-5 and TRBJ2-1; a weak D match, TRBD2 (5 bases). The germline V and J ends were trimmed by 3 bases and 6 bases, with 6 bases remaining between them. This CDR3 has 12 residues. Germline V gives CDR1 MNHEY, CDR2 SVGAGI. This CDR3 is CASSYAGNEQFF. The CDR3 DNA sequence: TGTGCCAGCAGTTATGCGGGCAATGAGCAGTTCTTC.

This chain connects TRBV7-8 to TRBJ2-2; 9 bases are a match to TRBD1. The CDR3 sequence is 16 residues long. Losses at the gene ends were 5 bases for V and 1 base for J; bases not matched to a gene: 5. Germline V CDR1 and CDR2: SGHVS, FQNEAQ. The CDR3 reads CASSLRTGENTGELFF. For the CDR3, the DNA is TGTGCCAGCAGCCTTAGGACAGGGGAGAACACCGGGGAGCTGTTTTTT.

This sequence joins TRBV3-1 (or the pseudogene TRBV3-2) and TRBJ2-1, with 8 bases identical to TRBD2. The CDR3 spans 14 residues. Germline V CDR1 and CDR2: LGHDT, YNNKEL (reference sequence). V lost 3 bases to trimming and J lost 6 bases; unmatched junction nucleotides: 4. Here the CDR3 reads CASSHGGDGNEQFF. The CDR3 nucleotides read TGTGCCAGCAGCCACGGGGGGGACGGCAATGAGCAGTTCTTC.

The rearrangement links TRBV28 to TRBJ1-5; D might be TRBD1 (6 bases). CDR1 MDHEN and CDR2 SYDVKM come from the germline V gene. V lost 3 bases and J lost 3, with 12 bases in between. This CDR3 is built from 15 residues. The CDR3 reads CASSLTGTSNQPQHF. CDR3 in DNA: TGTGCCAGCAGTTTGACAGGCACCTCCAATCAGCCCCAGCATTTT. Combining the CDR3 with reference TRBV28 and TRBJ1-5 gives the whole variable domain DVKVTQSSRYLVKRTGEKVFLECVQDMDHENMFWYRQDPGLGLRLIYFSYDVKMKEKGDIPEGYSVSREKKERFSLILESASTNQTSMYLCASSLTGTSNQPQHFGDGTRLSIL.

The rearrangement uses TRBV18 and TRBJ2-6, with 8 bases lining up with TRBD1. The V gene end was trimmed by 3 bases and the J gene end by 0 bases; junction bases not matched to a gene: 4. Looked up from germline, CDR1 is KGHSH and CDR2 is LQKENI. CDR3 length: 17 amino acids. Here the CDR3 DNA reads TGTGCCAGCTCACCCGAGACAGGGGTCTCTGGGGCCAACGTCCTGACTTTC. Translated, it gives CASSPETGVSGANVLTF.

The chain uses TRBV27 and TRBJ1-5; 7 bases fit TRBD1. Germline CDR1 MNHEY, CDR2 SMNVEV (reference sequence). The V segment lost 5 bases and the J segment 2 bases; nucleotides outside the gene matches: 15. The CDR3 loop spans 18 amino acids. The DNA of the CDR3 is TGTGCCAGCAGTCGAGGACAGGCCCTCGGGGGTGGCAATCAGCCCCAGCATTTT. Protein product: CASSRGQALGGGNQPQHF.